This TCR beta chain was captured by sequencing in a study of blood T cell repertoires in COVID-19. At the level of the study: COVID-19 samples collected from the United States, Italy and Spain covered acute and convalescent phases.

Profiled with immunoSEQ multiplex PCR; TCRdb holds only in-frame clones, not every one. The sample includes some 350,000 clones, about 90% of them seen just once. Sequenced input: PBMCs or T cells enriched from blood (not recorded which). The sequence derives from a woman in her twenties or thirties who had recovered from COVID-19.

CDR3 region: CASSLRGGEFYGYTF. CDR3 bases: TGTGCCAGCAGTTTAAGGGGAGGGGAGTTCTATGGCTACACCTTC. The J gene is TRBJ1-2, the V gene TRBV27; D may be TRBD1 (5 bases). The V and J ends lost 2 bases and 4 bases respectively, with 14 bases between them. CDR3 length: 15 amino acids. In germline, CDR1 is MNHEY, CDR2 SMNVEV (reference sequence).